This entry lists 6 T cell receptor beta chains sequenced from one sample in a study of T cells after yellow fever vaccination. TCRdb re-derived calls from the 5' RACE reads in MiXCR, one entry per CDR3 protein. Here the sample spans around 340,000 distinct CDR3 sequences, 8.5% to 9% being singletons. The sequencing here drew on PBMCs, taken on the day of the first yellow fever vaccination. These receptors came from a man in his late teens or twenties who received the YFV17D yellow fever vaccine.

This clonotype was counted a few times. CDR3 region: CASSVGGRGFNEQFF. CDR3 in DNA: TGTGCCAGCAGCGTCGGAGGCAGGGGTTTCAATGAGCAGTTCTTC. The V and J genes are TRBV9 and TRBJ2-1; tentatively, D is TRBD1 (6 bases). The CDR3 is 15 amino acids. Trimming took 2 bases from V and 6 from J, leaving 15 bases between them. Germline assignment: CDR1 SGDLS and CDR2 YYNGEE.

The V call is TRBV9, the J call TRBJ2-3; 7 bases agree with TRBD1. CDR3 length equals 13 residues. Germline CDR1 is SGDLS and CDR2 is YYNGEE. Trimming at V came to 3 bases and at J to 5 bases, leaving 3 bases not matched to a gene. The CDR3 is CASSEGGRDTQYF. CDR3 DNA sequence: TGTGCCAGCAGCGAAGGGGGCAGAGATACGCAGTATTTT.

This clonotype occurred many times. The chain links TRBV12-3 or TRBV12-4 to TRBJ1-2; no clear D. Trimming pared 5 bases from V and 8 bases from J, leaving 15 bases between. CDR3 length equals 13 residues. CDR3 coding DNA: TGTGCCAGCAGTAGGACGGGCTTAGAGGGCTACACCTTC. It is translated as CASSRTGLEGYTF.

This clonotype was counted ten times or more. The chain joins TRBV7-2 to TRBJ2-7, with D possibly matching TRBD1 (5 bases). Trimming took off 6 bases at V and 3 bases at J, with 12 bases between the two ends. CDR1 and CDR2 (germline): SGHTA, FQGNSA. CDR3 size: 13 residues. CDR3 in DNA: TGTGCCAGCAGTGTGGACATCCACTACGAGCAGTACGTC. Residues: CASSVDIHYEQYV.

This clonotype was seen a few times. The V and J genes are TRBV10-2 and TRBJ2-7, with no clear D. V was shortened by 4 bases and J by 0 bases, with 7 bases between the two germline ends. There are 13 residues in the CDR3. Per germline, CDR1 WSHSY and CDR2 SAAADI. CDR3 residues: CASSVGNSYEQYF. CDR3 DNA sequence: TGCGCCAGCAGTGTCGGCAACTCCTACGAGCAGTACTTC.

The chain carries TRBV27 and TRBJ2-3; D call uncertain. Germline CDR1 is MNHEY and CDR2 is SMNVEV (reference sequence). V was trimmed by 7 bases and J by 0 bases, leaving 11 bases between them. There are 14 residues in the CDR3. The CDR3 loop is CASISHSSTDTQYF. CDR3 DNA: TGTGCCAGCATTTCCCACTCTAGCACAGATACGCAGTATTTT.